The 32 T cell receptor beta chains below all came from one sample that was sequenced in a study of PD-L1 blockade in urothelial cancer. Described time point: pretreatment peripheral blood. Produced via immunoSEQ multiplex PCR; TCRdb's table is partial and in-frame only. Of 65,000 to 90,000 clones listed, around 83% are singletons. The sequenced sample was PBMCs, obtained around atezolizumab (anti-PD-L1) treatment. These TCRs come from a woman in her 70s with urothelial cancer.

The chain uses TRBV30 and TRBJ1-3, with 7 bases lining up with TRBD1. Germline trimming cut 5 bases from V and 0 bases from J; bases unmatched to any gene: 7. The CDR3 sequence is 15 residues long. The germline CDR1 and CDR2 sequences are GTSNPN and SVGIG (reference sequence). CDR3 sequence: CAWASGQFSGNTIYF. CDR3 nucleotide sequence: TGTGCCTGGGCATCGGGACAGTTCTCTGGAAACACCATATATTTT.

The chain couples TRBV5-6 to TRBJ1-3; no definite D call. CDR3 length: 15 amino acids. V shed 4 bases and J shed 2 bases, with 13 bases lying between them. The germline gives CDR1 SGHDT, CDR2 YYEEEE. CDR3 loop: CASSVTLGPGNTIYF. For the CDR3, the DNA is TGTGCCAGCAGCGTAACCCTTGGGCCTGGAAACACCATATATTTT.

The table lists this clone with a count of one. The rearrangement uses TRBV5-1 and TRBJ1-5; 7 bases match TRBD1. With 4 bases clipped from V and 0 bases from J, the junction kept 4 bases outside the gene matches. CDR3 length equals 15 residues. Germline CDR1 and CDR2: SGHRS and YFSETQ. CDR3 region: CASSRTGDSNQPQHF. The CDR3 coding sequence is TGCGCCAGCAGCCGGACAGGAGATAGCAATCAGCCCCAGCATTTT.

This chain links TRBV20-1 with TRBJ1-1; a weak D match, TRBD1 (6 bases). The CDR3 loop spans 11 amino acids. Trimming left V 3 bases short and J 7 bases short, with 9 bases between. The germline CDR1 and CDR2 sequences are DFQATT and SNEGSKA (reference sequence). The CDR3 DNA reads as TGCAGTGCTAGCCGACAGGATGAAGCTTTCTTT. It encodes CSASRQDEAFF.

The chain carries TRBV10-3 and TRBJ2-1; 10 positions agree with TRBD2. The V gene's germline CDR1 is ENHRY and CDR2 SYGVKD. The CDR3 loop spans 15 amino acids. Unmatched junction bases numbered 7, after V lost 7 bases and J lost 4 bases. CDR3 protein: CAITEGSGGYNEQFF. CDR3 in DNA: TGTGCCATCACCGAAGGTAGCGGGGGGTACAATGAGCAGTTCTTC.

The chain combines TRBV11-2 with TRBJ1-2; 7 bases match TRBD1. V lost 2 bases, J lost 8 bases, and 5 bases stayed unmatched. The CDR3 has 13 residues. Germline-derived CDR1 and CDR2 are SGHAT and FQNNGV. The CDR3 DNA follows: TGTGCCAGCAGCTTATCAGGGGGTGGAGGCTACACCTTC. Its translation: CASSLSGGGGYTF.

The chain links TRBV14 to TRBJ1-2; D call uncertain. This CDR3 has 14 amino acids. Per germline, CDR1 SGHDN and CDR2 FVKESK. Trimming removed 4 bases from V and 4 bases from J, with 13 bases in between. Here the CDR3 reads CASSPLFEGYGYTF. Here the CDR3 DNA reads TGTGCCAGCAGCCCCCTTTTTGAGGGCTATGGCTACACCTTC. Looking up the rest from reference TRBV14 and TRBJ1-2 gives the full variable domain: EAGVTQFPSHSVIEKGQTVTLRCDPISGHDNLYWYRRVMGKEIKFLLHFVKESKQDESGMPNNRFLAERTGGTYSTLKVQPAELEDSGVYFCASSPLFEGYGYTFGSGTRLTVV.

This chain connects TRBV10-1 to TRBJ2-1, with 9 positions matching TRBD1. Germline V gives CDR1 WNHNN, CDR2 SYGVQD (reference sequence). Unmatched junction bases numbered 9, after V lost 10 bases and J lost 5 bases. The CDR3 totals 14 residues. CDR3 DNA: TGCGCCACAACTCGGGACAGGGTCGACAATGAGCAGTTCTTC. Translated, it gives CATTRDRVDNEQFF.

The V gene is TRBV27, the J gene TRBJ1-6, with TRBD1 matching 7 bases. J was trimmed by 7 bases and V by 6 bases; bases with no gene match: 6. Germline V lookup: CDR1 MNHEY, CDR2 SMNVEV (reference sequence). This CDR3 spans 14 amino acids. CDR3 sequence reads: CASSRDRANSPLHF. DNA of the CDR3: TGTGCCAGCAGCCGTGACAGGGCGAATTCACCCCTCCACTTT.

The chain employs TRBV5-1 and TRBJ2-1, with 9 bases matching TRBD2. Germline V gives CDR1 SGHRS, CDR2 YFSETQ. Trimming took 4 bases from V and 2 from J; bases not matched to a gene: 1. The CDR3 loop spans 14 amino acids. The CDR3 is CASSSGGPYNEQFF. The CDR3 nucleotides read TGCGCCAGCAGCAGCGGGGGGCCCTACAATGAGCAGTTCTTC.

The rearrangement uses TRBV19 and TRBJ1-1; D gene ambiguous. This CDR3 is 14 amino acids long. CDR1 and CDR2 from the germline V gene are LNHDA and SQIVND (reference sequence). The V and J ends lost 1 base and 1 base respectively, with 7 bases between them. CDR3 loop: CASSIVGRNTEAFF. CDR3 DNA: TGTGCCAGTAGTATAGTGGGCCGGAACACTGAAGCTTTCTTT.

The table lists this clone with a count of one. Here the CDR3 DNA reads TGTGCCAGCAGTTACTCGATGGACAGGGTCAGGCAGCCCCAGCATTTT. Translated, it gives CASSYSMDRVRQPQHF. V usage is TRBV6-6 and J usage is TRBJ1-5; 8 bases align to TRBD1. V shed 0 bases, J shed 7 bases, and the junction held 8 bases outside the gene matches. Germline V gene lookup returns CDR1 MNHNY and CDR2 SVGAGI (reference sequence). The CDR3 length is 16 residues.

The chain has TRBV6-5 and TRBJ1-1; possibly TRBD1 for D (6 bases). Trimming took off 10 bases at V and 4 bases at J, with 16 bases between the two ends. Germline V gene sequence: CDR1 MNHEY, CDR2 SVGAGI. CDR3 length equals 13 residues. CDR3 sequence: CATQGHLSTEAFF. The CDR3 DNA is TGTGCCACCCAGGGACACCTGAGCACTGAAGCTTTCTTT.

The rearrangement uses TRBV28 and TRBJ2-3; 14 nucleotides align to TRBD2. V trimming: 6 bases; J trimming: 1 base; junction bases outside the gene matches: 9. In germline, CDR1 is MDHEN, CDR2 SYDVKM. The CDR3 consists of 18 residues. For the CDR3, the DNA is TGTGCCAGCAGCCGACTAGCGGGAGGGTTTGGGGGCACAGATACGCAGTATTTT. Its protein product is CASSRLAGGFGGTDTQYF.

V is TRBV7-2 and J is TRBJ1-4, with D possibly being TRBD1 (6 bases). Trimming removed 1 base from V and 7 bases from J, with 13 bases in between. The CDR3 is made up of 15 amino acids. The germline V gene encodes CDR1 SGHTA and CDR2 FQGNSA. CDR3 sequence: CASSLVGRGAEKLFF. CDR3 nucleotides: TGTGCCAGCAGCTTAGTGGGCAGGGGAGCTGAAAAACTGTTTTTT.

This clone was detected only a few times. The chain joins TRBV2 to TRBJ1-4, with 8 nucleotides matching TRBD1. This CDR3 is built from 15 residues. With V trimmed by 5 bases and J by 8 bases, 10 bases remained unmatched. Germline loops: CDR1 SNHLY, CDR2 FYNNEI. The CDR3 is CASSLADRVEEKLFF. The DNA for the CDR3 is TGTGCCAGCAGTCTCGCGGACAGGGTAGAGGAAAAACTGTTTTTT. The full variable domain, completed using reference TRBV2 and TRBJ1-4, is EPEVTQTPSHQVTQMGQEVILRCVPISNHLYFYWYRQILGQKVEFLVSFYNNEISEKSEIFDDQFSVERPDGSNFTLKIRSTKLEDSAMYFCASSLADRVEEKLFFGSGTQLSVL.

The chain carries TRBV19 and TRBJ1-1, with 7 bases aligning to TRBD1. This CDR3 has 15 residues. CDR1 is LNHDA, CDR2 SQIVND, per germline (reference sequence). V gave up 6 bases and J gave up 1 base; unmatched junction bases: 8. The CDR3 spells CASRGRDRENTEAFF. The CDR3 coding sequence is TGTGCCAGTAGAGGTCGGGACAGAGAGAACACTGAAGCTTTCTTT.

This clone was detected only a few times. The chain joins TRBV7-3 to TRBJ2-3, with a tentative D call TRBD2 (5 bases). The CDR3 spans 12 residues. Trimming stripped 3 bases from V and 4 bases from J, with 5 bases between. Germline CDR1 is SGHTA and CDR2 is FQGTGA. DNA of the CDR3: TGTGCCAGCAGCTTCGGGGCAGATACGCAGTATTTT. Encoded protein: CASSFGADTQYF.

The J gene is TRBJ1-4, the V gene TRBV27; 10 bases agree with TRBD1. Trimming removed 6 bases from V and 8 bases from J; junction bases left unmatched: 6. Germline V gene lookup returns CDR1 MNHEY and CDR2 SMNVEV (reference sequence). This CDR3 spans 14 amino acids. The CDR3 bases are TGTGCCAGCAGAATCCGGGACAGGGGAGAAAAACTGTTTTTT. It codes for CASRIRDRGEKLFF.

The V gene is TRBV5-1, the J gene TRBJ2-3; the match to TRBD2 covers 14 bases. Looked up from germline, CDR1 is SGHRS and CDR2 is YFSETQ. The CDR3 spans 16 residues. J was trimmed by 4 bases and V by 4 bases; bases with no gene match: 5. CDR3 sequence (DNA): TGCGCCAGCAGCCAGGGACTAGCGGGAGCAGCAGATACGCAGTATTTT. It is translated as CASSQGLAGAADTQYF.

The V call is TRBV30, the J call TRBJ2-3, with D unresolved. Trimming left V 0 bases short and J 0 bases short, with 10 bases between. The CDR3 has 15 amino acids. Germline V lookup: CDR1 GTSNPN, CDR2 SVGIG (reference sequence). The CDR3 protein is CAWSVAVASTDTQYF. As DNA, the CDR3 is TGTGCCTGGAGTGTGGCAGTAGCTAGCACAGATACGCAGTATTTT.

The chain's CDR3 is CSGRDFGTGELFF. CDR3 DNA sequence: TGCAGCGGCCGGGACTTTGGCACCGGGGAGCTGTTTTTT. This sequence joins TRBV29-1 and TRBJ2-2; D possibly corresponds to TRBD2 (6 bases). This CDR3 has 13 amino acids. V was clipped by 7 bases and J by 4 bases, with 13 bases between them. Germline V gene lookup returns CDR1 SQVTM and CDR2 ANQGSEA.

V usage is TRBV7-2 and J usage is TRBJ2-2; D perhaps matches TRBD1 (5 bases). This CDR3 is built from 14 residues. CDR1 is SGHTA, CDR2 FQGNSA, per germline. V was trimmed by 11 bases and J by 8 bases, leaving 21 bases between them. The CDR3 spells CAVGRYEPWGELFF. Here the CDR3 DNA reads TGTGCCGTGGGGCGGTACGAGCCATGGGGGGAGCTGTTTTTT.

DNA of the CDR3: TGTGCCAGCAGCTTAGGGCGGAACAATCAGCCCCAGCATTTT. Its protein product is CASSLGRNNQPQHF. The rearrangement joins TRBV11-2 to TRBJ1-5, with D unclear. Trimming stripped 1 base from V and 3 bases from J, with 7 bases between. Germline CDR1 reads SGHAT; CDR2 reads FQNNGV. This CDR3 has 14 amino acids.

This clone has just one count. The chain links TRBV7-9 to TRBJ1-2; 7 bases are a match to TRBD1. Germline-derived CDR1 and CDR2 are SEHNR and FQNEAQ (reference sequence). The CDR3 runs to 15 residues. V was pared by 1 base and J by 9 bases, with 11 bases of the junction left unmatched. The CDR3 spells CASSLVVDRPWSYTF. The CDR3 nucleotides are TGTGCCAGCAGCTTAGTAGTGGACAGGCCGTGGAGCTACACCTTC.

The chain carries TRBV11-2 and TRBJ1-2; 7 bases line up with TRBD1. CDR1 and CDR2 (germline): SGHAT, FQNNGV. The CDR3 covers 15 residues. J gave up 2 bases and V 5 bases, and 8 bases lay outside the gene matches. CDR3 protein: CASSRRGQSNYGYTF. DNA for the CDR3: TGTGCCAGCAGCCGAAGGGGACAGTCCAACTATGGCTACACCTTC.

The chain is built from TRBV27 and TRBJ2-2, with no clear D. The CDR3 has 16 amino acids. V was pared by 6 bases and J by 0 bases, with 14 bases between. Germline values: CDR1 MNHEY, CDR2 SMNVEV (reference sequence). The CDR3 is CASRAVTFANTGELFF. CDR3 bases: TGTGCCAGCAGGGCTGTCACGTTCGCGAACACCGGGGAGCTGTTTTTT.

This clone was counted many times. The same CDR3 also results from other DNA sequences found in this sample. J is TRBJ2-2 and V is TRBV29-1; D possibly corresponds to TRBD1 (5 bases). V lost 4 bases and J lost 5, with 14 bases in between. This CDR3 contains 14 residues. Per the germline V gene, CDR1 is SQVTM and CDR2 is ANQGSEA. The CDR3 coding sequence is TGCAGCGTTGGGCAGGGATTGGTGACCGGGGAGCTGTTTTTT. Amino acid sequence: CSVGQGLVTGELFF.

V is TRBV14 and J is TRBJ2-2; 14 bases agree with TRBD2. The CDR3 has 19 residues. CDR1 is SGHDN, CDR2 FVKESK, per germline. V shed 0 bases, J shed 5 bases, and the junction held 8 bases outside the gene matches. CDR3 sequence reads: CASSQETGLAGVKTGELFF. The CDR3 DNA is TGTGCCAGCAGCCAAGAGACGGGACTAGCGGGAGTAAAAACCGGGGAGCTGTTTTTT. The full variable domain, with the rest looked up from reference TRBV14 and TRBJ2-2, is EAGVTQFPSHSVIEKGQTVTLRCDPISGHDNLYWYRRVMGKEIKFLLHFVKESKQDESGMPNNRFLAERTGGTYSTLKVQPAELEDSGVYFCASSQETGLAGVKTGELFFGEGSRLTVL.

The genes are TRBV30 and TRBJ2-1; 9 positions agree with TRBD2. CDR1 and CDR2 (germline): GTSNPN, SVGIG (reference sequence). The CDR3 runs to 15 residues. Trimming removed 0 bases from V and 5 bases from J; junction bases left unmatched: 5. CDR3 DNA sequence: TGTGCCTGGAGTGTTCTGGCGGGGGGGAACAATGAGCAGTTCTTC. This encodes CAWSVLAGGNNEQFF. The full variable domain, rest sourced from reference TRBV30 and TRBJ2-1, is SQTIHQWPATLVQPVGSPLSLECTVEGTSNPNLYWYRQAAGRGLQLLFYSVGIGQISSEVPQNLSASRPQDRQFILSSKKLLLSDSGFYLCAWSVLAGGNNEQFFGPGTRLTVL.

The V gene is TRBV4-2, the J gene TRBJ1-5, with TRBD1 as a possible D gene (5 bases). The CDR3 runs to 16 residues. Germline V lookup: CDR1 LGHNA, CDR2 YNFKEQ. V lost 0 bases to trimming and J lost 7 bases, with 16 bases between them. CDR3 nucleotide sequence: TGTGCCAGCAGCCAAGAACAGGCGGGAGGGTTCCAGCCCCAGCATTTT. Protein product: CASSQEQAGGFQPQHF.

V gene TRBV4-1 combines with J gene TRBJ2-3; D may be TRBD2 (6 bases). The CDR3 contains 14 residues. Trimming removed 2 bases from V and 6 bases from J, with 12 bases in between. From germline, CDR1 is MGHRA and CDR2 YSYEKL. The CDR3 DNA follows: TGCGCCAGCAGCCAAATGGGGGGATTCGATACGCAGTATTTT. The encoded protein is CASSQMGGFDTQYF.